This TCR beta chain was sequenced for a study of molecular identifiers for immune sequencing clone quantification (dated by TCRdb to between 2018 and 2020). For the wider study: For a replicate experiment, RNA from around 20,000 or 100,000 naive CD8 T cells was divided into five aliquots, of which four were sequenced. This methods study used CD8 T cells to benchmark TCR RNA copy counting and molecular-identifier clustering-based TCR repertoire sequencing (MIDCIRS).

Libraries of naive CD8 T cells were built from around 20,000 to 990,000 sorted cells, with 10%, 30% or 50% of the purified RNA used. Naive CD8 T cells, defined as CD8+CD4-CCR7+CD45RA+, were FACS-sorted into RLT Plus buffer on a BD FACSAria II. Under 11 TCR copies' worth of Jurkat RNA were spiked into roughly 19,000-1,000,000 naive CD8 T cell samples to test detection sensitivity. CD8 T cells were enriched using RosetteSep CD8+ T Cell Enrichment Cocktail and Ficoll-Paque, and the enriched cells then underwent ACK red cell lysis. The sample holds many counts of this clonotype. Its cognate antigen has yet to be identified. Base qualities are not recorded, but no much larger clone differs from it by a single base. Libraries were made using PCR. For sequencing, an Illumina HiSeq 4000 was employed. Bulk TCR libraries were made following a previously described method, with the TCR primers given in Table S5. Purification of total RNA was performed with the Qiagen AllPrep DNA/RNA kit. Reads from multiple sequencing runs of the same library were pooled before analysis. As for the authors' bioinformatics: Reads were retained only if an exact TCR constant sequence was present, and the retained reads were trimmed to 150 nt and grouped according to their 12-nt molecular barcodes. Within each barcode group, reads were sub-clustered at a 15% Levenshtein threshold, and quality-weighted consensus sequences were built per RNA molecule. Non-functional sequences were excluded, and lower-count sequences lying one edit away from another sequence were also excluded. On the basis of fitting two negative binomial distributions, barcode sub-clusters with fewer than 20% of the maximum read count were discarded. Using fastp trimming at Q25 and MiXCR clonotype assembly, TCRdb reanalyzed the public sequencing data and kept in-frame beta chains. Here each entry gathers all rows of one CDR3 protein and keeps the most common genes and DNA. The V and J calls and clone size are TCRdb's, not the authors'. Counted in this sample were over 600,000 distinct CDR3 sequences; about 20% of them appeared once. In total, the top ten clones hold roughly 0.85% of the sample.

V is shortened by 2 bases, J by 11 bases, and the region joining them spans 18 bases. From the germline V gene, CDR1 is ENHRY and CDR2 is SYGVKD. Reading from cysteine to phenylalanine, the CDR3 counts 14 amino acids. Only the CDR3 DNA is retained, 42 bases long and in frame from the first base. On the study overall, not on this receptor specifically: Spiked-in Jurkat TCR RNA equal to a single cell's worth was reported to be detectable even within one million naive CD8 T cells. In CMV-specific effector cells, over 99% of molecules were held by clones above 20 RNA copies, whereas under 1% of molecules were held by such clones in naive cells. Modeling gave about three recovered TCR RNA copies per cell versus 8 to 10 by digital PCR, implying roughly 30% capture efficiency. Identical TCR molecules sharing a barcode could cause highly expanded clone sizes to be underestimated. When barcode sub-clustering was left out, chimeric consensus sequences inflated TCR diversity, with chimeras reaching as high as 47%. Spiked-in Jurkat TCR RNA (approximately 9 copies' worth), which is not part of the donor repertoire, was contained in the naive libraries.

This sequence uses TRBV10-3 and TRBJ1-1; TRBD1 could be the D gene, as 6 bases match. Sequencing was carried out using naive CD8+ T cells from blood, with Jurkat cell RNA spiked in. What the cell subset or site label conveys for this sample: FACS-sorted CD8+CD4-CCR7+CD45RA+ naive T cells. The source of this sequence is a human donor in good health. Some libraries in this study had Jurkat cell RNA spiked in. The CDR3 protein: CAISETGASAWAFF. The nucleotide sequence is given as TGTGCCATCAGTGAGACGGGGGCCTCAGCTTGGGCTTTCTTT.